These 19 T cell receptor beta chains share one sample of origin, sequenced in a study of cytomegalovirus exposure and HLA in healthy donors. The PCR employed 60 Vbeta primers together with 13 Jbeta primers. The method was immunoSEQ multiplex PCR; TCRdb's version includes in-frame clones alone and lacks a portion of them. The sample includes tens of thousands of clones, about four fifths of them seen just once. Sequencing used PBMCs. These receptors originate from a male donor in good health and CMV-seropositive.

This clone appeared once. The genes are TRBV7-9 and TRBJ2-1; D might be TRBD2 (5 bases). The germline V gene has CDR1 SEHNR and CDR2 FQNEAQ (reference sequence). V lost 1 base and J lost 6, with 13 bases in between. This CDR3 spans 15 amino acids. DNA for the CDR3: TGTGCCAGCAGCTTAGTACGGGGTTACGGCAATGAGCAGTTCTTC. Translating it yields CASSLVRGYGNEQFF. Full variable domain (remainder filled in from reference TRBV7-9 and TRBJ2-1): DTGVSQNPRHKITKRGQNVTFRCDPISEHNRLYWYRQTLGQGPEFLTYFQNEAQLEKSRLLSDRFSAERPKGSFSTLEIQRTEQGDSAMYLCASSLVRGYGNEQFFGPGTRLTVL.

This rearrangement joins TRBV29-1 to TRBJ1-1, with 8 bases lining up with TRBD1. CDR3 length: 15 residues. The V gene end was trimmed by 5 bases and the J gene end by 5 bases; junction bases not matched to a gene: 13. Germline V gives CDR1 SQVTM, CDR2 ANQGSEA. The CDR3 region has the DNA TGCAGCGTTTTCCCTATTGGACAGGGAGGGACTGAAGCTTTCTTT. This translates into CSVFPIGQGGTEAFF.

This clone was found a few times. The V call is TRBV25-1, the J call TRBJ2-1; 9 nucleotides match TRBD1. This CDR3 has 15 amino acids. V was pared by 3 bases and J by 2 bases, with 2 bases of the junction left unmatched. CDR1 and CDR2 (germline): MGHDK, SYGVNS. CDR3 nucleotides: TGTGCCAGCAGTGAGGGACAGGGACCCTACAATGAGCAGTTCTTC. Protein: CASSEGQGPYNEQFF.

J is TRBJ2-3 and V is TRBV27, with a possible D match to TRBD1 (6 bases). This CDR3 contains 13 residues. V shed 8 bases and J shed 0 bases, with 9 bases lying between them. Germline loops: CDR1 MNHEY, CDR2 SMNVEV (reference sequence). The CDR3 protein is CASYRASTDTQYF. DNA for the CDR3: TGTGCCAGCTACAGGGCTAGCACAGATACGCAGTATTTT.

The CDR3 DNA reads TGTGCCAGTGTGGACAGGGGGCATCCTAATGAAAAACTGTTTTTT. Amino acid sequence: CASVDRGHPNEKLFF. The V and J genes are TRBV19 and TRBJ1-4; TRBD1 aligns across 11 bases. Germline CDR1 is LNHDA and CDR2 is SQIVND (reference sequence). The CDR3 consists of 15 residues. V was clipped by 8 bases and J by 3 bases; unmatched bases: 5.

In this sample, this clone turned up once. This rearrangement joins TRBV10-3 to TRBJ1-2; D is undetermined. The germline V and J ends were trimmed by 11 bases and 5 bases, with 18 bases remaining between them. In germline, CDR1 is ENHRY, CDR2 SYGVKD. CDR3 size: 13 residues. The CDR3 region is CALGSVWDYGYTF. The CDR3 nucleotides read TGTGCCCTCGGGAGTGTCTGGGATTATGGCTACACCTTC.

The chain links TRBV5-1 to TRBJ2-3, with D possibly TRBD2 on 6 matching bases. Trimming left V 4 bases short and J 4 bases short, with 19 bases between. From germline, CDR1 is SGHRS and CDR2 YFSETQ. This CDR3 is 16 amino acids long. The CDR3 reads CASSMTSSGLADTQYF. CDR3 nucleotides: TGCGCCAGCAGCATGACTAGTTCGGGACTCGCAGATACGCAGTATTTT.

This chain joins TRBV4-3 and TRBJ1-1; D might be TRBD1 (6 bases). The germline V and J ends were trimmed by 2 bases and 1 base, with 11 bases remaining between them. The germline CDR1 and CDR2 sequences are LGHNA and YSLEER. The CDR3 has 15 residues. CDR3 bases: TGCGCCAGCAGCCAAACGGACAGCTCGAACACTGAAGCTTTCTTT. It codes for CASSQTDSSNTEAFF.

V and J are TRBV27 and TRBJ2-5, with 9 bases aligning to TRBD1. The J segment lost 1 base and the V segment lost 4 bases, leaving 4 bases of the junction unmatched. This CDR3 region has 15 residues. The germline V gene has CDR1 MNHEY and CDR2 SMNVEV (reference sequence). For the CDR3, the DNA is TGTGCCAGCAGTTCAGGGACAGGGCCCCAAGAGACCCAGTACTTC. Its protein product is CASSSGTGPQETQYF.

This clone was counted between two and nine times. This chain uses TRBV9 with TRBJ2-3; 8 nucleotides line up with TRBD2. V was pared by 4 bases and J by 6 bases, with 10 bases of the junction left unmatched. Germline V CDR1 and CDR2: SGDLS, YYNGEE. The CDR3 has 15 residues. CDR3 amino acids: CASSLSAGEGDTQYF. The CDR3 DNA follows: TGTGCCAGCAGCCTATCAGCGGGGGAAGGGGATACGCAGTATTTT.

The rearrangement uses TRBV28 and TRBJ2-7; D may be TRBD2 (6 bases). CDR1 is MDHEN, CDR2 SYDVKM, per germline. The CDR3 runs 14 residues. V dropped 3 bases and J dropped 4 bases, with 13 bases sitting between them. CDR3 bases: TGTGCCAGCAGTTTGGGAGGACAAACTTACGAGCAGTACTTC. Residues: CASSLGGQTYEQYF.

The chain links TRBV19 to TRBJ1-3; no reliable D call. This CDR3 comprises 13 residues. V was shortened by 10 bases and J by 0 bases, with 10 bases between the two germline ends. Germline V CDR1 and CDR2: LNHDA, SQIVND (reference sequence). CDR3 sequence reads: CATRGISGNTIYF. The DNA of the CDR3 is TGTGCCACCCGCGGAATCTCTGGAAACACCATATATTTT.

Points on this clone: The sample carries other DNA sequences with the same CDR3. The chain recombines TRBV7-6 with TRBJ2-7; D uncertain. The germline gives CDR1 SGHVS, CDR2 FNYEAQ. The length of the CDR3 is 13 residues. V was clipped by 2 bases and J by 0 bases, with 5 bases between them. The CDR3 coding sequence is TGTGCCAGCAGCTTACCGGGCTCCTACGAGCAGTACTTC. It yields the protein CASSLPGSYEQYF.

The chain combines TRBV14 with TRBJ2-5, with 9 bases matching TRBD1. The germline gives CDR1 SGHDN, CDR2 FVKESK. The V and J ends lost 2 bases and 5 bases, in that order; junction bases with no gene match: 3. The length of the CDR3 is 14 residues. The CDR3 bases are TGTGCCAGCAGCCAATGGGACAGGGCGGAGACCCAGTACTTC. Its protein product is CASSQWDRAETQYF.

The chain recombines TRBV7-9 with TRBJ1-2; possible D gene TRBD1, 5 bases. The germline V and J ends were trimmed by 1 base and 3 bases, with 9 bases remaining between them. This CDR3 region has 14 residues. Germline V gives CDR1 SEHNR, CDR2 FQNEAQ (reference sequence). CDR3 protein: CASSLVGGDYGYTF. Written as DNA, the CDR3 is TGTGCCAGCAGCTTAGTCGGGGGAGACTATGGCTACACCTTC.

V gene TRBV5-4 combines with J gene TRBJ2-7, with unresolved D. V gave up 0 bases and J gave up 6 bases, with 13 bases separating them. The germline CDR1 and CDR2 sequences are SGHNT and YYREEE (reference sequence). The CDR3 has 14 amino acids. This CDR3 is CASSLGLTPLEQYF. DNA for the CDR3: TGTGCCAGCAGCTTGGGCCTCACTCCTCTCGAGCAGTACTTC.

This clone has more than one count but fewer than ten. The chain recombines TRBV5-8 with TRBJ1-1; 7 positions match TRBD1. From germline, CDR1 is SGHTS and CDR2 YDEGEE. The CDR3 totals 15 residues. The V segment lost 1 base and the J segment 4 bases; nucleotides outside the gene matches: 7. CDR3 coding DNA: TGTGCCAGCAGCTTGTCCGGACAGGCCTTCACTGAAGCTTTCTTT. Amino acids: CASSLSGQAFTEAFF.

This chain connects TRBV18 to TRBJ1-6; no definite D call. The V end was cut by 4 bases, the J end by 7 bases, with 11 bases between. The CDR3 totals 14 residues. Germline CDR1 is KGHSH and CDR2 is LQKENI. CDR3 coding DNA: TGTGCCAGCTCACAAACAGAGAAAAATTCACCCCTCCACTTT. This translates into CASSQTEKNSPLHF.

V usage is TRBV2 and J usage is TRBJ2-3, with 15 bases identical to TRBD2. The V gene end was trimmed by 2 bases and the J gene end by 3 bases; junction bases not matched to a gene: 6. The CDR3 length is 18 residues. CDR1 is SNHLY and CDR2 is FYNNEI in the germline V gene. CDR3 nucleotide sequence: TGTGCCAGCAGTGAATGGACTAGCGGGGGGGTCCTTACAGATACGCAGTATTTT. Amino acids: CASSEWTSGGVLTDTQYF.